This T cell receptor (beta chain) was documented in a study of blood T cell repertoires in COVID-19. The overall study: Two negative PCRs, clearance, or symptom resolution were required of recovered Cohort 3 donors. T cells, B-cell-depleted T cells, or PBMCs provided the cDNA or gDNA that served as material.

Original data processing: It was from reference gene primer amplification that nucleated cell counts were estimated. The protocol was immunoSEQ multiplex PCR, while the TCRdb copy is restricted to in-frame clones and leaves out a portion. The D gene and trimming were derived from the DNA, and the V and J assignments and clone size from that table. The data hold about 190,000 clones, with roughly 86% observed a single time. V was clipped by 4 bases and J by 0 bases, with 14 bases between them. Looked up from germline, CDR1 is LGHNA and CDR2 is YSLEER. The CDR3 is 16 residues long. Residents of about two dozen US areas, aged about 18 to 89 years, made up the participants.

The rearrangement uses TRBV4-3 and TRBJ2-3, with unresolved D. This sequence originates from a woman between 35 and 50 years old in a cohort exposed to, infected with or recovered from COVID-19 (not recorded which). Sequenced sample: PBMCs or T cells enriched from blood (not recorded which). The CDR3 sequence: CASSLSPPGSTDTQYF. The CDR3 DNA reads TGCGCCAGCAGCCTCTCCCCTCCGGGTAGCACAGATACGCAGTATTTT.